These 18 T cell receptor beta chains originate from one sample sequenced in a study of blood T cell repertoires in COVID-19. Clones were read by immunoSEQ multiplex PCR, and TCRdb kept only the in-frame ones, dropping some. Of fewer than 200,000 clones in the sample, approximately 90% were seen once. Material for sequencing was PBMCs or T cells enriched from blood (not recorded which). The receptors were gathered from a middle-aged woman in a cohort exposed to, infected with or recovered from COVID-19 (not recorded which).

This chain connects TRBV19 to TRBJ2-2; 11 bases fit TRBD1. The V and J ends lost 4 bases and 6 bases, in that order; junction bases with no gene match: 4. Per germline, CDR1 LNHDA and CDR2 SQIVND (reference sequence). The CDR3 is 15 residues long. CDR3 protein: CASSTGQGVAGELFF. CDR3 nucleotide sequence: TGTGCCAGTAGTACGGGACAGGGGGTGGCCGGGGAGCTGTTTTTT.

This clone occurred once. The chain recombines TRBV21-1 with TRBJ2-7; the table's D gene call, TRBD2, was not cross checked with the DNA. TRBV21-1 is termed a pseudogene. The CDR3 sequence is 12 residues long. The CDR3 protein is CASQRESYEQYF. For the CDR3, the DNA is TGTGCCAGCCAGCGGGAGAGCTACGAGCAGTACTTC.

CDR3 residues: CASRPRGVGEKLFF. The CDR3 DNA is TGTGCCAGTAGACCCCGGGGGGTCGGTGAAAAACTGTTTTTT. This chain joins TRBV19 and TRBJ1-4; D is perhaps TRBD1 (5 bases). V was cut by 6 bases and J by 7 bases, with 15 bases left in between. Germline CDR1 and CDR2: LNHDA and SQIVND (reference sequence). This CDR3 has 14 amino acids. Full variable domain (remainder filled in from reference TRBV19 and TRBJ1-4): DGGITQSPKYLFRKEGQNVTLSCEQNLNHDAMYWYRQDPGQGLRLIYYSQIVNDFQKGDIAEGYSVSREKKESFPLTVTSAQKNPTAFYLCASRPRGVGEKLFFGSGTQLSVL.

The chain links TRBV9 to TRBJ1-2; TRBD1 matches 8 bases. V shed 3 bases and J 2 bases; nucleotides not matched to a gene: 12. The CDR3 runs 17 residues. The germline CDR1 and CDR2 sequences are SGDLS and YYNGEE. The CDR3 spells CASSGGTGLGLNYGYTF. The CDR3 region has the DNA TGTGCCAGCAGCGGCGGGACAGGCCTAGGGCTAAACTATGGCTACACCTTC.

The CDR3 loop is CASTLGQNTEAFF. In nucleotides, the CDR3 is TGTGCCAGCACTCTAGGACAGAACACTGAAGCTTTCTTT. The chain joins TRBV28 to TRBJ1-1; possible D gene TRBD1, 5 bases. Trimming shortened V by 7 bases and J by 1 base, and 10 bases separated the two germline ends. The length of the CDR3 is 13 residues. The V gene's germline CDR1 is MDHEN and CDR2 SYDVKM.

This clone has at least ten counts. The chain has TRBV5-6 and TRBJ1-2; unclear D gene. Per the germline V gene, CDR1 is SGHDT and CDR2 is YYEEEE. Trimming cost V 4 bases and J 3 bases, with 4 bases left between them. CDR3 size: 11 residues. The CDR3 DNA is TGTGCCAGCAGCGCGGACTATGGCTACACCTTC. Its protein is CASSADYGYTF.

The CDR3 DNA sequence: TGTGCCAGCAGTCCCCGGACTAGCGGGAACTACGAGCAGTACTTC. Translating gives CASSPRTSGNYEQYF. V gene TRBV27 combines with J gene TRBJ2-7, with 12 bases fitting TRBD2. V was clipped by 5 bases and J by 3 bases; unmatched bases: 5. The CDR3 sequence is 15 residues long. Germline-derived CDR1 and CDR2 are MNHEY and SMNVEV (reference sequence).

The chain couples TRBV27 to TRBJ2-7, with 9 bases fitting TRBD2. The CDR3 is 15 residues long. The germline V gene has CDR1 MNHEY and CDR2 SMNVEV (reference sequence). V lost 2 bases and J lost 3; bases outside the gene matches: 5. CDR3 nucleotide sequence: TGTGCCAGCAGTTTACGCAGCGGGGGGTTCTACGAGCAGTACTTC. It translates to CASSLRSGGFYEQYF.

The chain carries TRBV24-1 and TRBJ2-1; D ambiguous. CDR3 length: 15 residues. CDR1 and CDR2 (germline): KGHDR, SFDVKD. Trimming shortened V by 0 bases and J by 4 bases, and 9 bases separated the two germline ends. CDR3 nucleotides: TGTGCCACCAGTGATTTGGGCAGTCAGTACAATGAGCAGTTCTTC. As protein: CATSDLGSQYNEQFF.

The genes are TRBV5-1 and TRBJ1-2; 8 bases match TRBD1. The CDR3 runs to 15 residues. V lost 0 bases and J lost 1; bases outside the gene matches: 2. The germline V gene has CDR1 SGHRS and CDR2 YFSETQ. In nucleotides, the CDR3 is TGCGCCAGCAGCTTGGCAGGGGGCTTTAACTATGGCTACACCTTC. This sequence encodes CASSLAGGFNYGYTF.

The chain is built from TRBV4-3 and TRBJ1-1, with D possibly TRBD1 on 6 matching bases. The V gene's germline CDR1 is LGHNA and CDR2 YSLEER. This CDR3 contains 14 residues. V was pared by 0 bases and J by 5 bases, with 10 bases between. CDR3 DNA sequence: TGCGCCAGCAGCCAAGATGGTAGGGGGACTGAAGCTTTCTTT. Its translation: CASSQDGRGTEAFF.

V is TRBV19 and J is TRBJ1-5; D possibly corresponds to TRBD1 (5 bases). CDR3 length equals 14 residues. Germline V lookup: CDR1 LNHDA, CDR2 SQIVND (reference sequence). V lost 6 bases and J lost 3, with 12 bases in between. CDR3 DNA: TGTGCCAGTAGGTGGCAGGGCGTCAATCAGCCCCAGCATTTT. Residues: CASRWQGVNQPQHF.

By share, this clone counts as medium-sized. The chain is built from TRBV6-4 and TRBJ1-6; D is undetermined. This CDR3 comprises 13 residues. Trimming pared 0 bases from V and 7 bases from J, leaving 4 bases between. The germline V gene has CDR1 MRHNA and CDR2 SNTAGT. The CDR3 DNA reads TGTGCCAGCAGTGACTCGACAAATTCACCCCTCCACTTT. It is translated as CASSDSTNSPLHF.

V is TRBV18 and J is TRBJ2-3; 7 bases align to TRBD1. Germline V lookup: CDR1 KGHSH, CDR2 LQKENI. J was trimmed by 0 bases and V by 2 bases; bases with no gene match: 2. The CDR3 extends over 15 amino acids. CDR3 region: CASSPLQGSTDTQYF. Written as DNA, the CDR3 is TGTGCCAGCTCACCATTACAGGGGAGCACAGATACGCAGTATTTT.

The V gene is TRBV5-4, the J gene TRBJ2-3; 7 bases align to TRBD1. CDR1 is SGHNT and CDR2 is YYREEE in the germline V gene (reference sequence). The CDR3 extends over 14 amino acids. The J segment lost 4 bases and the V segment lost 2 bases, leaving 4 bases of the junction unmatched. In DNA, the CDR3 is TGTGCCAGCAGCTTACAGGGGTTGGCAGATACGCAGTATTTT. Its translation: CASSLQGLADTQYF.

This chain connects TRBV19 to TRBJ1-6; the D gene is possibly TRBD1 (5 bases). V dropped 1 base and J dropped 7 bases, with 8 bases sitting between them. The CDR3 runs 14 residues. The germline CDR1 and CDR2 sequences are LNHDA and SQIVND (reference sequence). The CDR3 DNA is TGTGCCAGTAGTATAGCGCCAGGGAATTCACCCCTCCACTTT. As protein: CASSIAPGNSPLHF.

This rearrangement joins TRBV30 to TRBJ2-1, with 8 bases identical to TRBD2. Germline assignment: CDR1 GTSNPN and CDR2 SVGIG (reference sequence). This CDR3 spans 16 amino acids. V lost 1 base to trimming and J lost 3 bases; unmatched junction nucleotides: 8. As DNA, the CDR3 is TGTGCCTGGAGTGGTCGAAGCGGGAGACACTACAATGAGCAGTTCTTC. This translates into CAWSGRSGRHYNEQFF.

The chain couples TRBV13 to TRBJ2-1; 7 bases are shared with TRBD2. The ends lost 6 bases at V and 4 bases at J; junction bases unmatched: 6. The CDR3 length is 14 residues. CDR1 is PRHDT, CDR2 FYEKMQ, per germline (reference sequence). The CDR3: CASRAGLPYNEQFF. CDR3 nucleotides: TGTGCCAGCAGAGCGGGACTACCGTACAATGAGCAGTTCTTC.